The rows below give T cell receptor beta chains drawn from one sample of a study of blood T cell repertoires in COVID-19. The method was immunoSEQ multiplex PCR; TCRdb's version includes in-frame clones alone and lacks a portion of them. The table shows fewer than 200,000 clones, with 88% occurring only once. Sequenced material: peripheral blood. The source is a man aged 50-59 years who had recovered from COVID-19. The CDR3 runs from the conserved cysteine through the conserved F or W. D genes are given only for firm matches. Clone size is given for some rows only: seen once, a few or many times, or a class if the clone is expanded.

TRBJ2-1,-,TRBV19,TRBD1,TGTGCCAGTAGTATGGACAGGTCCTCCTACAATGAGCAGTTCTTC,CASSMDRSSYNEQFF
TRBJ2-3,-,TRBV29-1,TRBD1,TGCAGCATAAGGACAGGGGGCAGGGATACGCAGTATTTT,CSIRTGGRDTQYF
TRBJ1-2,few,TRBV27,-,TGTGCCAGCAGTAGGGGGAAATTTAACTATGGCTACACCTTC,CASSRGKFNYGYTF
TRBJ1-1,-,TRBV19,-,TGTGCCAGCACCCTGAGGGAGGGGTTATCGAACACTGAAGCTTTCTTT,CASTLREGLSNTEAFF
TRBJ2-1,-,TRBV6-5,TRBD1,TGTGCCAGCAGTTCCTCTCGGGACAGGTACAATGAGCAGTTCTTC,CASSSSRDRYNEQFF
TRBJ2-5,-,TRBV5-4,-,TGTGCCAGCAGCCCGCTCGGGGAAGAGACCCAGTACTTC,CASSPLGEETQYF
TRBJ1-1,-,TRBV21-1,-,TGTGCCAGCAGCAAAGATTCCCCAGGGGACACTGAAGCTTTCTTT,CASSKDSPGDTEAFF
TRBJ2-2,-,TRBV7-6,TRBD2,TGTGCCAGCACATCGAAGGGACTAGCGGGAGGGTTAGGCGGCGGGGAGCTGTTTTTT,CASTSKGLAGGLGGGELFF
TRBJ2-1,-,TRBV25-1,-,TGTGCCAGCAGGGAGTTGGGTGAGCAGTTCTTC,CASRELGEQFF
TRBJ2-7,-,TRBV10-3,-,TGTGCCATCAGTGAGTCGGCCAGAAGCTCCTACGAGCAGTACTTC,CAISESARSSYEQYF
TRBJ1-6,once,TRBV12-2,-,TGTGCAAGTCGCTTAGAATCAGGGGACAGGGCCTATAATTCACCCCTCCACTTT,CASRLESGDRAYNSPLHF
TRBJ1-1,-,TRBV29-1,-,TGCAGCGGGAGGGGCGGGAACACTGAAGCTTTCTTT,CSGRGGNTEAFF
TRBJ2-5,-,TRBV27,TRBD2,TGTGCCAGCAGTTTATCGGCTAGCGGGGGGGGAGAGACCCAGTACTTC,CASSLSASGGGETQYF
TRBJ2-7,-,TRBV25-1,TRBD1,TGTGCCAGCAGTGATGGACAGGGGTACGAGCAGTACTTC,CASSDGQGYEQYF
TRBJ2-6,-,TRBV30,TRBD1,TGTGCCTCTTTAAGGGACAGGGCTGTTGGGGCCAACGTCCTGACTTTC,CASLRDRAVGANVLTF
TRBJ1-2,-,TRBV19,TRBD1,TGTGCCAGTAGTATGACAGGGAGAGGCTACACCTTC,CASSMTGRGYTF
TRBJ2-7,-,TRBV7-9,-,TGTGCCAGCAGCTTAACAGTCTCAGCGGACTACGAGCAGTACTTC,CASSLTVSADYEQYF
TRBJ1-1,-,TRBV18,TRBD1,TGTGCCAGCTCCCGTGACAGGGGGCAAACTGAAGCTTTCTTT,CASSRDRGQTEAFF
TRBJ1-4,-,TRBV12-3/TRBV12-4,TRBD1,TGTGCCAGCAGCCCGGACAGGGGTGAAAAACTGTTTTTT,CASSPDRGEKLFF
TRBJ1-1,-,TRBV6-5,TRBD1,TGTGCCAGCAGTACTACAGGGGGTGCCACTGAAGCTTTCTTT,CASSTTGGATEAFF
TRBJ1-2,-,TRBV27,TRBD1,TGTGCCAGCAGACCGACAGGGAGCTATGGCTACACCTTC,CASRPTGSYGYTF
TRBJ2-5,-,TRBV27,TRBD1,TGTGCCAGCAGAGGGGGCGCGAAGGAGACCCAGTACTTC,CASRGGAKETQYF
TRBJ2-3,-,TRBV7-8,TRBD2,TGTGCCAGCAGCTTAGGTAGCGGGCCCCCCACAGATACGCAGTATTTT,CASSLGSGPPTDTQYF
TRBJ2-1,few,TRBV6-2/TRBV6-3,TRBD2,TGTGCCAGCAGTTACAGCGGGGGGAGTTACAATGAGCAGTTCTTC,CASSYSGGSYNEQFF
TRBJ1-3,-,TRBV3-1/TRBV3-2,-,TGTGCCAGCAGCCCCCGCCGGGTGGGAAACACCATATATTTT,CASSPRRVGNTIYF
TRBJ1-1,-,TRBV4-1,-,TGCGCCAGCAGCCAAGTCGGCACAGGGAGTTTAAGGGGGACTGAAGCTTTCTTT,CASSQVGTGSLRGTEAFF
TRBJ1-5,-,TRBV19,-,TGTGCCAGTAGTAGCGGGGGGGGCAGGGATCAGCCCCAGCATTTT,CASSSGGGRDQPQHF
TRBJ1-6,-,TRBV6-5,-,TGTGCCAGCAGACCTCCCGGACTCACGGGTTCACCCCTCCACTTT,CASRPPGLTGSPLHF
TRBJ2-7,-,TRBV5-1,TRBD2,TGCGCCAGCAGCTTGGATAGCGGGGGCGAGCAGTACTTC,CASSLDSGGEQYF
TRBJ2-1,-,TRBV9,TRBD2,TGTGCCAGCAGCGTAGGTAGGACTAGCGGGAGGAGCTCCTACAATGAGCAGTTCTTC,CASSVGRTSGRSSYNEQFF
TRBJ2-7,few,TRBV11-2,TRBD2,TGTGCCAGCAGCTTAGATCCCGGGAGGTACGAGCAGTACTTC,CASSLDPGRYEQYF
TRBJ2-7,few,TRBV4-3,TRBD2,TGCGCCAGCAGCCAAGTTGTTGGGACTAGGGGATACGAGCAGTACTTC,CASSQVVGTRGYEQYF
TRBJ2-2,-,TRBV27,-,TGTGCCAGCAGGGCAGCCGGTAGCACGGGGATTCGGGGCGGGGAGCTGTTTTTT,CASRAAGSTGIRGGELFF
TRBJ1-2,-,TRBV18,TRBD1,TGTGCCAGCTCGCACGGGACAGGGGAATTTTATGGCTACACCTTC,CASSHGTGEFYGYTF
TRBJ1-5,-,TRBV19,TRBD1,TGTGCCAGTAGTGGCCGACAGGGGGAGGGCAATCAGCCCCAGCATTTT,CASSGRQGEGNQPQHF
TRBJ2-3,-,TRBV29-1,TRBD2,TGCAGCGTCCGGGAGGGGGCAGATACGCAGTATTTT,CSVREGADTQYF
TRBJ2-7,-,TRBV6-2/TRBV6-3,-,TGTGCCAGCAGCCAACAACTACAGGGTACTCGGAACGAGCAGTACTTC,CASSQQLQGTRNEQYF
TRBJ2-1,-,TRBV6-5,TRBD2,TGTGCCAGCAGTTTAGCGGGAGGAGTCTACAATGAGCAGTTCTTC,CASSLAGGVYNEQFF
TRBJ2-7,once,TRBV2,-,TGTGCCAGCAGTGAAGGGACTCTCCTCGAGCAGTACTTC,CASSEGTLLEQYF
TRBJ1-1,-,TRBV2,TRBD1,TGTGCCAGTACCAGACAGGGGAACACTGAAGCTTTCTTT,CASTRQGNTEAFF
TRBJ1-2,-,TRBV28,TRBD1,TGTGCCAGCAGTACCCGGGACAGGGATGGCTACACCTTC,CASSTRDRDGYTF
TRBJ1-1,-,TRBV28,TRBD1,TGTGCCAGCAAGAGGGACAGGGGGACACTGAACACTGAAGCTTTCTTT,CASKRDRGTLNTEAFF
TRBJ2-5,-,TRBV5-6,TRBD2,TGTGCCAGCAGCTTGGTTGTGACTAGCGGGTCCCGTGGGGACTTC,CASSLVVTSGSRGDF
TRBJ1-3,-,TRBV6-1,-,TGTGCCAGCAGTGAAGGGGCAGCCCGAAACACCATATATTTT,CASSEGAARNTIYF
TRBJ1-1,-,TRBV9,TRBD1,TGTGCCAGCAGCCTAACCCGGGACAGTGAAGCTTTCTTT,CASSLTRDSEAFF
TRBJ2-1,-,TRBV11-2,TRBD2,TGTGCCAGCAGCTTAGCGGCGGGAGCGGAACATGAGCAGTTCTTC,CASSLAAGAEHEQFF
TRBJ2-7,-,TRBV27,TRBD2,TGTGCCAGCCTTGCGAGCGGGGGGCACGAGCAGTACTTC,CASLASGGHEQYF
TRBJ2-2,few,TRBV7-9,-,TGTGCCAGCAGCCCCTGGGCGAGAAACACCGGGGAGCTGTTTTTT,CASSPWARNTGELFF
TRBJ2-7,-,TRBV5-1,-,TGCGCCAGCAGCTTGGTTCTGGCCGGGGGTAACTACGAGCAGTACTTC,CASSLVLAGGNYEQYF